One and the same sample provided the 10 T cell receptor beta chains below, sequenced in a study of long-term antiretroviral therapy in people with HIV. Survey level was the resolution at which the v3.0 immunoSEQ assay ran. The method was immunoSEQ multiplex PCR; TCRdb's version includes in-frame clones alone and lacks a portion of them. Altogether roughly 29,000 clones are present, over 90% being singletons, with the ten largest covering 2.5% to 3.5%. The sequences come from unsorted PBMCs, collected 5.3 years after starting antiretroviral therapy. The receptors were sampled from a man aged 45-65 years with HIV.

The V call is TRBV28, the J call TRBJ1-1; D not resolved. The CDR3 length is 16 residues. Germline CDR1 reads MDHEN; CDR2 reads SYDVKM. Trimming removed 6 bases at V and 4 bases at J, with 21 bases between. DNA of the CDR3: TGTGCCAGCAGATCAATCGGATTCCTATCCCCCACTGAAGCTTTCTTT. Translated: CASRSIGFLSPTEAFF.

This clone appeared once. This chain joins TRBV10-3 and TRBJ2-7; 9 positions agree with TRBD1. Germline values: CDR1 ENHRY, CDR2 SYGVKD. With 2 bases clipped from V and 3 bases from J, the junction kept 11 bases outside the gene matches. This CDR3 spans 17 amino acids. The CDR3 coding sequence is TGTGCCATCAGTGAGCCCGGGACAGGGCCTCCAGGCTACGAGCAGTACTTC. It yields the protein CAISEPGTGPPGYEQYF.

This clone was counted a few times. Other DNA sequences in the same sample also yield this CDR3. The CDR3 here is CASSLEKGGEKLFF. DNA of the CDR3: TGCGCCAGCAGCTTGGAGAAGGGAGGCGAAAAACTGTTTTTT. The chain combines TRBV5-1 with TRBJ1-4, with unresolved D. CDR1 is SGHRS, CDR2 YFSETQ, per germline. V shed 0 bases and J shed 8 bases, with 11 bases lying between them. The CDR3 contains 14 residues. Drawing the rest from reference TRBV5-1 and TRBJ1-4, the complete variable domain is KAGVTQTPRYLIKTRGQQVTLSCSPISGHRSVSWYQQTPGQGLQFLFEYFSETQRNKGNFPGRFSGRQFSNSRSEMNVSTLELGDSALYLCASSLEKGGEKLFFGSGTQLSVL.

The chain carries TRBV9 and TRBJ1-2; TRBD1 agrees at 9 bases. V dropped 3 bases and J dropped 8; count of bases not matched to a gene: 8. The germline gives CDR1 SGDLS, CDR2 YYNGEE. This CDR3 has 14 residues. The CDR3 region is CASSATGQGLGYTF. As DNA, the CDR3 is TGTGCCAGCAGCGCAACCGGACAGGGGCTCGGCTACACCTTC.

The CDR3 sequence is CASSSKDGGIDTQYF. CDR3 nucleotide sequence: TGTGCCAGCAGTTCCAAGGACGGGGGGATAGATACGCAGTATTTT. This rearrangement joins TRBV6-1 to TRBJ2-3, with TRBD2 identical over 7 bases. The germline V gene encodes CDR1 MNHNS and CDR2 SASEGT. Trimming removed 5 bases from V and 5 bases from J; junction bases left unmatched: 10. The CDR3 is made up of 15 amino acids.

The chain combines TRBV10-3 with TRBJ1-4; D call uncertain. The CDR3 covers 15 residues. V lost 5 bases and J 8 bases, leaving 18 bases between the germline ends. Looked up from germline, CDR1 is ENHRY and CDR2 is SYGVKD. CDR3 sequence reads: CAISLRRGESEKLFF. CDR3 nucleotide sequence: TGTGCCATCAGTCTTAGACGGGGAGAGAGCGAAAAACTGTTTTTT.

The chain carries TRBV5-8 and TRBJ1-5; D not certain. The germline gives CDR1 SGHTS, CDR2 YDEGEE. This CDR3 has 14 residues. The V end lost 4 bases, the J end lost 2 bases, and 10 bases lay between the germline ends. CDR3 region: CASSRSLGNQPQHF. CDR3 nucleotides: TGTGCCAGCAGCAGGTCCTTGGGCAATCAGCCCCAGCATTTT.

Concerning this clone itself: This CDR3 is also generated by other DNA sequences in the sample. The V gene is TRBV5-5, the J gene TRBJ1-5, with TRBD1 matching over 9 bases. In germline, CDR1 is SGHKS, CDR2 YYEKEE (reference sequence). The CDR3 runs 13 residues. With 3 bases clipped from V and 5 bases from J, the junction kept 0 bases outside the gene matches. CDR3 amino acids: CASSWTGDQPQHF. The CDR3 DNA follows: TGTGCCAGCAGCTGGACAGGGGATCAGCCCCAGCATTTT.

On this clone: An end of the junction differs from the germline gene, which may be a read error. The V and J genes are TRBV10-3 and TRBJ2-5; 9 nucleotides align to TRBD1. Germline CDR1 is ENHRY and CDR2 is SYGVKD. This CDR3 has 14 residues. CDR3 in amino acids: CAIKEGTGLETQYF. The CDR3 DNA sequence: TGTGCGATCAAAGAAGGGACAGGGTTGGAGACCCAGTACTTC.

The chain couples TRBV7-2 to TRBJ2-5, with TRBD1 matching 10 bases. The CDR3 loop spans 16 amino acids. Germline V CDR1 and CDR2: SGHTA, FQGNSA. V trimming: 1 base; J trimming: 5 bases; junction bases outside the gene matches: 7. The CDR3 DNA sequence: TGTGCCAGCAGCTTAGTTGTGACAGGGGGCAGGGAGACCCAGTACTTC. Its translation: CASSLVVTGGRETQYF.